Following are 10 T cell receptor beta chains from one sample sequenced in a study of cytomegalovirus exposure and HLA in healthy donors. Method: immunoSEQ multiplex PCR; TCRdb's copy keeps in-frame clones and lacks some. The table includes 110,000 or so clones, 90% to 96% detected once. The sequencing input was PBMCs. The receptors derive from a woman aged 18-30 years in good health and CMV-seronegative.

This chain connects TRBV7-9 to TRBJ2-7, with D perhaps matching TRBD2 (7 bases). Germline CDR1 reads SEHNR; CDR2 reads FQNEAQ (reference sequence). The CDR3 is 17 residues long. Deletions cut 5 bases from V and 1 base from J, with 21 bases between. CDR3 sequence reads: CASSAWRGGEGSYEQYF. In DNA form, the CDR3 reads TGTGCCAGCAGCGCCTGGCGAGGGGGGGAAGGTTCCTACGAGCAGTACTTC.

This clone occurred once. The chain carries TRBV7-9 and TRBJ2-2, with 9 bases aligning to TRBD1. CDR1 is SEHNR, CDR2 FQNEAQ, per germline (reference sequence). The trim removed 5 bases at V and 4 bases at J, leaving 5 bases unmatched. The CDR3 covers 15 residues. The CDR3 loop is CASSGDRVSTGELFF. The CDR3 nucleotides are TGTGCCAGCAGCGGGGACAGGGTTAGCACCGGGGAGCTGTTTTTT.

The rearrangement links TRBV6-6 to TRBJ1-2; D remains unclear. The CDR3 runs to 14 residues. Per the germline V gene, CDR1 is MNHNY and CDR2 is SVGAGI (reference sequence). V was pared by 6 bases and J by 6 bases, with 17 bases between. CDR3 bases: TGTGCCAGCAGACCATCAGGCGTGAACAATGGCTACACCTTC. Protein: CASRPSGVNNGYTF.

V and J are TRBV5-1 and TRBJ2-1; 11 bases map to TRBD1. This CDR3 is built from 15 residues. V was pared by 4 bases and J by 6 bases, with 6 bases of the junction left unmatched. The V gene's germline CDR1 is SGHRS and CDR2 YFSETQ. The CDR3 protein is CASSPGTGGLNEQFF. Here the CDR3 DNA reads TGCGCCAGCAGCCCCGGGACAGGGGGGCTCAATGAGCAGTTCTTC.

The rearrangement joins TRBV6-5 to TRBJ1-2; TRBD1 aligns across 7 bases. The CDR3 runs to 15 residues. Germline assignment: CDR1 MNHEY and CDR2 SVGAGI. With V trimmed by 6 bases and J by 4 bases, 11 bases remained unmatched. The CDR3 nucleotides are TGTGCCAGCAGCCAGGACAGGAAAACTATCTATGGCTACACCTTC. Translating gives CASSQDRKTIYGYTF.

The chain's CDR3 is CASSHLGTGGSEQYF. The CDR3 nucleotides are TGTGCCAGCAGCCACCTTGGGACAGGGGGCTCCGAGCAGTACTTC. The chain employs TRBV7-2 and TRBJ2-7, with 12 positions matching TRBD1. CDR3 size: 15 residues. Trimming removed 5 bases from V and 6 bases from J; junction bases left unmatched: 8. The V gene's germline CDR1 is SGHTA and CDR2 FQGNSA.

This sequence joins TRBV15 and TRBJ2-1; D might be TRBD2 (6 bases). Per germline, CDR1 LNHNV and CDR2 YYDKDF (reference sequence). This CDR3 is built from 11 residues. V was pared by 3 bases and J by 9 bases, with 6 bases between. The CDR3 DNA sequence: TGTGCCACCAGCAGGGAGGGTGAGCAGTTCTTC. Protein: CATSREGEQFF.

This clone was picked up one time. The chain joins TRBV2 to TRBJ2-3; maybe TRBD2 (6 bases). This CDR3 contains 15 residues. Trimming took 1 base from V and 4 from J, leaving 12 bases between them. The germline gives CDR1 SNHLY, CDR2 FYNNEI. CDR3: CASSEGLVASDTQYF. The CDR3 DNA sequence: TGTGCCAGCAGTGAAGGACTAGTAGCCTCAGATACGCAGTATTTT.

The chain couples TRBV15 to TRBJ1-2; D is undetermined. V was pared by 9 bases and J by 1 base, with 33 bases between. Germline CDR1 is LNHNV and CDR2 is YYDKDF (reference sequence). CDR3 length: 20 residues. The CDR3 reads CATEQSPLRLAPRGNYGYTF. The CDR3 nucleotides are TGTGCCACGGAGCAATCGCCCTTACGGCTAGCCCCTCGGGGTAACTATGGCTACACCTTC. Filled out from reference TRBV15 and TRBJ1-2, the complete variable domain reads DAMVIQNPRYQVTQFGKPVTLSCSQTLNHNVMYWYQQKSSQAPKLLFHYYDKDFNNEADTPDNFQSRRPNTSFCFLDIRSPGLGDTAMYLCATEQSPLRLAPRGNYGYTFGSGTRLTVV.

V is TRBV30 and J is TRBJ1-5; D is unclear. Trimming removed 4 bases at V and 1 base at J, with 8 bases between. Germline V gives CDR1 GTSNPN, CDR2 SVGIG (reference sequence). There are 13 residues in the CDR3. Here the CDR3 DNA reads TGTGCCTGGACGATGAGCAGCAATCAGCCCCAGCATTTT. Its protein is CAWTMSSNQPQHF.